This T cell receptor beta chain comes out of a study of T cells in Graves' hyperthyroidism and ophthalmopathy. Whole-study context: Peripheral blood collection took place at initial diagnosis, before any treatment. Study conclusions and caveats: A 13 V-J model separated ophthalmopathy from stable hyperthyroidism.

The PBMCs were taken from around 9 ml of fresh peripheral blood. Amplification yielded TCR beta CDR3 regions, with RNA transcripts as the source. The HTBI set primed first-round TCR CDR3 RT-PCR. TCRdb itself ran the multiplex PCR reads through MiXCR, one entry per CDR3 protein. Of around 300,000 distinct CDR3 sequences in the sample, around 20% are singletons; the top ten hold around 65%. This clonotype has ten or more counts. The antigen remains undetermined. CDR3 length: 18 amino acids. V dropped 4 bases and J dropped 3; count of bases not matched to a gene: 13. Germline CDR1 reads SGHRS; CDR2 reads YFSETQ.

The sample was blood. The source of this sequence is a man in his thirties or forties with Graves' ophthalmopathy. V and J are TRBV5-1 and TRBJ2-6, with TRBD2 matching 7 bases. The chain's CDR3 is CASSRTAAGAGGANVLTF. The DNA of the CDR3 is TGCGCCAGCAGCCGTACGGCGGCGGGAGCTGGTGGGGCCAACGTCCTGACTTTC.